This T cell receptor (beta chain) was profiled in a study of T-cell reconstitution after alpha-beta-depleted transplantation in children. Study-wide findings and caveats: Once a year had passed after transplant, T-cell counts and diversity came mostly from newly produced T cells. It was reported that alpha-beta T cells came from several hundred expanded graft clones (about two months after transplant). At day 60, the high TCRbeta diversity found in some patients originated from recipient T cells and thymic progenitors that had survived.

Turning to this clonotype: The antigen is not known.

TCRbeta library preparation incorporated unique molecular identifiers. TCRdb fed the PCR reads into MiXCR, producing one record per CDR3 protein. Of about 980,000 distinct CDR3 sequences in the sample, around 30% were seen once. This CDR3 is built from 16 residues. Losses at the gene ends were 3 bases for V and 2 bases for J; bases not matched to a gene: 8. Per the germline V gene, CDR1 is LNHDA and CDR2 is SQIVND (reference sequence). This chain links TRBV19 with TRBJ2-3; 7 bases map to TRBD1. The sequence came from a boy under three years old who had a stem cell transplant for SCID, so the T cells may come from the graft donor. The source material was PBMCs, mostly from graft donor cells, sampled 360 days after TCRalphabeta/CD19-depleted stem cell transplant. CDR3: CASSILGGLSTDTQYF. CDR3 nucleotides: TGTGCCAGTAGTATTCTAGGGGGCCTTTCCACAGATACGCAGTATTTT. The full variable domain, its missing parts supplied by reference TRBV19 and TRBJ2-3, is DGGITQSPKYLFRKEGQNVTLSCEQNLNHDAMYWYRQDPGQGLRLIYYSQIVNDFQKGDIAEGYSVSREKKESFPLTVTSAQKNPTAFYLCASSILGGLSTDTQYFGPGTRLTVL.